These T cell receptor beta chains were read from a single sample in a study of T cells in Graves' hyperthyroidism and ophthalmopathy. TCRdb re-called the multiplex PCR reads through MiXCR, storing one row per CDR3 protein. In the table there are 650,000 to 750,000 distinct CDR3 sequences, around 15% of which are singletons. Sequences were obtained from blood. The receptors come from a young woman with Graves' hyperthyroidism. The CDR3 runs from the conserved cysteine through the conserved F or W. The D gene is left open where the match is weak. The size entry is marked missing in some rows and otherwise reads once, few, many or a size class.

CDR3 DNA	CDR3 protein	clone size	J gene	V gene	D gene
TGTGCCAGTAGTAGGGGGCAGAGTATCCCCACTGAAGCTTTCTTT	CASSRGQSIPTEAFF	.	TRBJ1-1	TRBV19	.
TGCAGTGCTAGATCTCTGGACGGTTGGAACACTGAAGCTTTCTTT	CSARSLDGWNTEAFF	few	TRBJ1-1	TRBV20-1	.
TGTGCCAGCAGCCACCTCAAAGCGGGAGGGGCGGACAATGAGCAGTTCTTC	CASSHLKAGGADNEQFF	many	TRBJ2-1	TRBV7-3	TRBD2
TGTGCCAGCCTACCGGCGAGCATCTACGTTGGCTACACCTTC	CASLPASIYVGYTF	many	TRBJ1-2	TRBV7-2	.
TGTGCCAGCAGCTACCGAACCGGGACTAGCATCTCCTACGAGCAGTACTTC	CASSYRTGTSISYEQYF	.	TRBJ2-7	TRBV13	TRBD2
TGTGCCAGCAGCTTGTCTGGTTTAGATAGCAATCAGCCCCAGCATTTT	CASSLSGLDSNQPQHF	many	TRBJ1-5	TRBV5-5	.
TGTGCCAGCGGTTTGACGTACAATGAGCAGTTCTTC	CASGLTYNEQFF	many	TRBJ2-1	TRBV28	.
TGTGCCAGCAGTTTAGTAACCTATGGCTACACCTTC	CASSLVTYGYTF	many	TRBJ1-2	TRBV12-3/TRBV12-4	.
TGCAGTGCAACGGCCGGGACAGGGAATCCCTACGAGCAGTACTTC	CSATAGTGNPYEQYF	medium-sized	TRBJ2-7	TRBV20-1	TRBD1
TGTGCCAGTAGTAGGACAGGCCCCGGGGAGCTGTTTTTT	CASSRTGPGELFF	.	TRBJ2-2	TRBV19	TRBD1
TGTGCCAGCAGCGAGTCCACGGGAGGGGGCATGGAGACCCAGTACTTC	CASSESTGGGMETQYF	many	TRBJ2-5	TRBV9	.
TGTGCCAGCAGTGAAAATCCTAGCGGGAGTGCCGGGGAGCTGTTTTTT	CASSENPSGSAGELFF	many	TRBJ2-2	TRBV2	TRBD2
TGTGCCAGCACCCTTTGGGCGGGACGGCCTAACTATGGCTACACCTTC	CASTLWAGRPNYGYTF	few	TRBJ1-2	TRBV5-8	.
TGTGCCACCCGACCTAGCGGGAGGACAGATACGCAGTATTTT	CATRPSGRTDTQYF	.	TRBJ2-3	TRBV15	TRBD2
TGCAGCGTTGACGGCCTGATCTCGGGAAATGAGCAGTTCTTC	CSVDGLISGNEQFF	.	TRBJ2-1	TRBV29-1	.
TGTGCCAGCAGTTTAGCCCTAAGGGACTACGAGCAGTACTTC	CASSLALRDYEQYF	many	TRBJ2-7	TRBV27	.
TGTGCCTGGAGTAAAGGGGGAGATTCACCCCTCCACTTT	CAWSKGGDSPLHF	.	TRBJ1-6	TRBV30	.
TGTGCCAGCAACCCTGGGCTAGCGGGATCAGATACGCAGTATTTT	CASNPGLAGSDTQYF	.	TRBJ2-3	TRBV7-2	TRBD2
TGTGCCAACAGTTCGGGGACGATACCTAACTATGGCTACACCTTC	CANSSGTIPNYGYTF	.	TRBJ1-2	TRBV27	.
TGTGCCTGGTCCGAGGGTAGGACTCAAGGTTATTCACCCCTCCACTTT	CAWSEGRTQGYSPLHF	many	TRBJ1-6	TRBV30	.
TGCGCCAGCAGCCAAGACCCCCTCAGGTTGACTGAAGCTTTCTTT	CASSQDPLRLTEAFF	many	TRBJ1-1	TRBV4-1	.
TGTGCCAGCACACCGAACACCGGGGAGCTGTTTTTT	CASTPNTGELFF	many	TRBJ2-2	TRBV6-1	.
TGTGCCACCAGCAGGGGCATTAGCAATCAGCCCCAGCATTTT	CATSRGISNQPQHF	.	TRBJ1-5	TRBV15	.
TGTGCCAGCAGTTTCGGTTTCGAGGACACCTCCTACGAGCAGTACTTC	CASSFGFEDTSYEQYF	.	TRBJ2-7	TRBV28	.
TGTGCCAGCAGCTTAGGTGGCCCTAGCACCGGGGAGCTGTTTTTT	CASSLGGPSTGELFF	many	TRBJ2-2	TRBV7-2	.
TGTGCCAGTAGTCTGATACTTATAGCGGAAAGCTCCTACAATGAGCAGTTCTTC	CASSLILIAESSYNEQFF	.	TRBJ2-1	TRBV19	.
TGTGCCAGCAGCTTAAGTGTTGGGTGGAATCAGCCCCAGCATTTT	CASSLSVGWNQPQHF	few	TRBJ1-5	TRBV7-8	.
TGTGCCAGCAGTTGGGACAGTGGGTCGCTCTACGAGCAGTACTTC	CASSWDSGSLYEQYF	many	TRBJ2-7	TRBV6-1	TRBD1
TGTGCCAGCAGACGTCTAGGAGGGGGCCAGACAGATACGCAGTATTTT	CASRRLGGGQTDTQYF	few	TRBJ2-3	TRBV4-2	.
TGTGCCAGCTCCCGTCTCGGGGTGCTGGAGACCCAGTACTTC	CASSRLGVLETQYF	many	TRBJ2-5	TRBV27	.
TGTGCCAGCAGTGGACAGGTAGTATATGGCTACACCTTC	CASSGQVVYGYTF	few	TRBJ1-2	TRBV6-2/TRBV6-3	TRBD1
TGTGCCAGCAGTTTAGCGGGTGGAGATCAGCCCCAGCATTTT	CASSLAGGDQPQHF	many	TRBJ1-5	TRBV12-3/TRBV12-4	.
TGTGCCAGCAGGCAACCCAGCTTATTTTTAGAACAAGAGACCCAGTACTTC	CASRQPSLFLEQETQYF	many	TRBJ2-5	TRBV27	.
TGTGCCAGCAGCTTAGAGCTAACAGATACGCAGTATTTT	CASSLELTDTQYF	many	TRBJ2-3	TRBV11-2	.
TGTGCCAGCAGCGTCGAACACGGGGGGTTCTGGCAGGGAGATACGCAGTATTTT	CASSVEHGGFWQGDTQYF	.	TRBJ2-3	TRBV9	TRBD2
TGTGCCAGCAGTTCGTCCGACAGGACCCTTTATGGCTACACCTTC	CASSSSDRTLYGYTF	.	TRBJ1-2	TRBV7-9	.
TGTGCCAGTAGTATGAGGTCTGCTAATGAAAAACTGTTTTTT	CASSMRSANEKLFF	few	TRBJ1-4	TRBV19	.
TGTGCCAGCAGCTTAGAACCCCACGAGCAGTACTTC	CASSLEPHEQYF	many	TRBJ2-7	TRBV11-2	.
TGTGCCACCAGTGAGGCCGGGACAGCAAACACTGAAGCTTTCTTT	CATSEAGTANTEAFF	many	TRBJ1-1	TRBV24-1	TRBD1
TGTGCCACCAGCAGGGACAGGGGGAACAATGAGCAGTTCTTC	CATSRDRGNNEQFF	many	TRBJ2-1	TRBV15	TRBD1
TGTGCCAGCAGTTCTCCAGGCTGGGAAAAACTGTTTTTT	CASSSPGWEKLFF	.	TRBJ1-4	TRBV12-3/TRBV12-4	.
TGTGCCAGCAGCGCCACAGGGGATTCCTACGAGCAGTACTTC	CASSATGDSYEQYF	.	TRBJ2-7	TRBV6-2/TRBV6-3	TRBD1
TGTGCCAGCAGCTTTGGACAGGTTCGCAATCAGCCCCAGCATTTT	CASSFGQVRNQPQHF	many	TRBJ1-5	TRBV7-8	TRBD1
TGTGCCTGGAGGACTAGCGGGAGGAGGGGGGGTGAGCAGTTCTTC	CAWRTSGRRGGEQFF	few	TRBJ2-1	TRBV30	TRBD2
TGCGCCAGCAGCCAAGAGGGGGATACCGGGACAGGGGGTTTCTACGAGCAGTACTTC	CASSQEGDTGTGGFYEQYF	.	TRBJ2-7	TRBV4-3	TRBD1
TGTGCCAGCAGCTTAGGAGGAGCGGGAGGGCAAGAGACCCAGTACTTC	CASSLGGAGGQETQYF	many	TRBJ2-5	TRBV7-2	TRBD2
TGTGCCAGCAGTTCGTCGACCGACCTATATATGAACACTGAAGCTTTCTTT	CASSSSTDLYMNTEAFF	many	TRBJ1-1	TRBV6-1	.
TGTGCCAGCACCCCCCATCCCGGGGAGCTGTTTTTT	CASTPHPGELFF	.	TRBJ2-2	TRBV12-3/TRBV12-4	.
TGTGCCAGCAGTACTAGCGGGATCGCTAGCACAGATACGCAGTATTTT	CASSTSGIASTDTQYF	many	TRBJ2-3	TRBV6-1	TRBD2
TGTGCCAGCAGCTTGGAATCGCTGGGGCCGTGGGACCTCTACTCCCAAGAGACCCAGTACTTC	CASSLESLGPWDLYSQETQYF	.	TRBJ2-5	TRBV5-4	.
TGTGCCAGCAGACTAGCAGGGCCGGCTAACATTCAGTACTTC	CASRLAGPANIQYF	many	TRBJ2-4	TRBV11-2	.
TGTGCCAGTAGTATTGGGTCGGGAGGGCGACTTGAGCAGTTCTTC	CASSIGSGGRLEQFF	once	TRBJ2-1	TRBV19	TRBD2
TGTGCCAGCAGCCCCTCCTACACGTCGAACACCGGGGAGCTGTTTTTT	CASSPSYTSNTGELFF	many	TRBJ2-2	TRBV6-2/TRBV6-3	.
TGTGCCAGCAGGAAGGGTGGACTAGCCTCCTACGAGCAGTACTTC	CASRKGGLASYEQYF	many	TRBJ2-7	TRBV27	TRBD2